This TCR beta chain originates from a study of siplizumab effects on memory and regulatory T cells. CDR3 length equals 15 residues. Germline CDR1 is SQVTM and CDR2 is ANQGSEA. The V gene end was trimmed by 0 bases and the J gene end by 4 bases; junction bases not matched to a gene: 6. Regarding this clone: Its antigen is currently unknown.

Findings and limits, study-wide: Controls showed an average of roughly 25% Treg-derived mappable alloreactive CD4+ clones, while siplizumab showed roughly 70%.

Sequencing used immunoSEQ multiplex PCR; TCRdb keeps in-frame clones, though not all of them. The sample lists roughly 56,000 clones; about 92% were seen once. V is TRBV29-1 and J is TRBJ2-1, with 7 bases matching TRBD1. The sequenced sample consisted of CD8+ T cells sorted from blood. The sequence was obtained from a human donor in good health. The CDR3 coding sequence is TGCAGCGTTGAAGATACGGGACAGAGATACAATGAGCAGTTCTTC. Protein: CSVEDTGQRYNEQFF.